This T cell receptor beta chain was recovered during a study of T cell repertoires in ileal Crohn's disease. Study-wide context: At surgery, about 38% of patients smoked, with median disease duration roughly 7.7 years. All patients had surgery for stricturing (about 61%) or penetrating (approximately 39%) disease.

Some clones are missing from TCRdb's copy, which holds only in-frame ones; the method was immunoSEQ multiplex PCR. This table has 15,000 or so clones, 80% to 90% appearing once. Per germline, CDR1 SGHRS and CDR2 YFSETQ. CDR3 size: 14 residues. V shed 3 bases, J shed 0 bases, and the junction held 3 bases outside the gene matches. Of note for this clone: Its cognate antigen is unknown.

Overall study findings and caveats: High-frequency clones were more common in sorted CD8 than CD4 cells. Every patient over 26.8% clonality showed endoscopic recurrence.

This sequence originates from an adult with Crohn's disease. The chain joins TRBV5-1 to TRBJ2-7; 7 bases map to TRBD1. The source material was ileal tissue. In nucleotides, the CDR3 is TGCGCCAGCAGCTGGGGACAGCCCTCCTACGAGCAGTACTTC. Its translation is CASSWGQPSYEQYF.